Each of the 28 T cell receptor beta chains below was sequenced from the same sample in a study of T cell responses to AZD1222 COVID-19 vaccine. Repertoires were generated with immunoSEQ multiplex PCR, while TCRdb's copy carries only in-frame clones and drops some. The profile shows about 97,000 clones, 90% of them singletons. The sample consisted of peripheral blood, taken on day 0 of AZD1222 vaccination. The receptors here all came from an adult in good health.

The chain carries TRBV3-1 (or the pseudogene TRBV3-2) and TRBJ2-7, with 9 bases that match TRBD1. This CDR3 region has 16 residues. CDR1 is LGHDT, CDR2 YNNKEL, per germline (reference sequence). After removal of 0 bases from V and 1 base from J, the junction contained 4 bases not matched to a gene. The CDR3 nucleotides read TGTGCCAGCAGCCAAGATTTGGACAGGGGTTCCTACGAGCAGTACTTC. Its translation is CASSQDLDRGSYEQYF.

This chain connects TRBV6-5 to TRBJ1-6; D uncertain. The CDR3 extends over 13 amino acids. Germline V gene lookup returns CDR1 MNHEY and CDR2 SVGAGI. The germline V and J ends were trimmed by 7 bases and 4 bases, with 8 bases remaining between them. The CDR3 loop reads CASTGLYNSPLHF. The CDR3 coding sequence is TGTGCCAGCACCGGTCTGTATAATTCACCCCTCCACTTT.

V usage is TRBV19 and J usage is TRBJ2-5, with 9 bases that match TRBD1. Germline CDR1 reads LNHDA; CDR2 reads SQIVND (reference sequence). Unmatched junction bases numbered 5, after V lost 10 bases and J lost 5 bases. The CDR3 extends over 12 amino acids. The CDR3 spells CATGQGQETQYF. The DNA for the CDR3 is TGTGCCACTGGACAGGGGCAGGAGACCCAGTACTTC.

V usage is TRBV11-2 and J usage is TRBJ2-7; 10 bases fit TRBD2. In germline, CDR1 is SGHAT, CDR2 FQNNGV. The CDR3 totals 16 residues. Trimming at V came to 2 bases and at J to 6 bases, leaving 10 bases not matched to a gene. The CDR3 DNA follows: TGTGCCAGCAGCTTAAGTCCCAGCGGGGGGGAGCCCGAGCAGTACTTC. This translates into CASSLSPSGGEPEQYF.

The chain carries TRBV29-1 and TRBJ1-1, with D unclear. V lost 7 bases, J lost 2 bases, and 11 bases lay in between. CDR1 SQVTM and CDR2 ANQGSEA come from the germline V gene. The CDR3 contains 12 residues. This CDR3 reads CSGGGRNTEAFF. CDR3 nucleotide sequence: TGCAGCGGTGGCGGGAGAAACACTGAAGCTTTCTTT.

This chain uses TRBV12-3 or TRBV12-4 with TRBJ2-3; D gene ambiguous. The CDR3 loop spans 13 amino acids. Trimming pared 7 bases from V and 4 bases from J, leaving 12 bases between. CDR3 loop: CASMGSSADTQYF. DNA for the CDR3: TGTGCCAGCATGGGTTCCTCCGCAGATACGCAGTATTTT.

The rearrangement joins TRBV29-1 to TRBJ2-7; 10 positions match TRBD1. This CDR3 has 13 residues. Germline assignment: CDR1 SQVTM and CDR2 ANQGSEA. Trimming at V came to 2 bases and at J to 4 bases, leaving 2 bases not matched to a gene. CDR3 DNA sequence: TGCAGCGTTGAACGGACAGGGGGATACGAGCAGTACTTC. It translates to CSVERTGGYEQYF.

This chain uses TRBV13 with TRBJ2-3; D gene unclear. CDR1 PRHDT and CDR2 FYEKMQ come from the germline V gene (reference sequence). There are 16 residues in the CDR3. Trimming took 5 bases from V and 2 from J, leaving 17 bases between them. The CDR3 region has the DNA TGTGCCAGCAGCCCGCTGACCCGGGCAGACACAGATACGCAGTATTTT. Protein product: CASSPLTRADTDTQYF. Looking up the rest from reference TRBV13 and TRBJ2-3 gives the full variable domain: AAGVIQSPRHLIKEKRETATLKCYPIPRHDTVYWYQQGPGQDPQFLISFYEKMQSDKGSIPDRFSAQQFSDYHSELNMSSLELGDSALYFCASSPLTRADTDTQYFGPGTRLTVL.

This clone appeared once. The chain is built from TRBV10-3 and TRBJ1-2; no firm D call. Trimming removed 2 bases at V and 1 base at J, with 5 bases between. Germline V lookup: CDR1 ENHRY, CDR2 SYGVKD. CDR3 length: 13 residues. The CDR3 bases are TGTGCCATCAGTGAGGAGCTTAACTATGGCTACACCTTC. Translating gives CAISEELNYGYTF.

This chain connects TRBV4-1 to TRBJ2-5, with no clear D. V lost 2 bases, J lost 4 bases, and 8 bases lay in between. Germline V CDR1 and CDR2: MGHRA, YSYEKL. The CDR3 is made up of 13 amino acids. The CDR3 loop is CASSQYWGETQYF. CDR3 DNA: TGCGCCAGCAGCCAATATTGGGGAGAGACCCAGTACTTC.

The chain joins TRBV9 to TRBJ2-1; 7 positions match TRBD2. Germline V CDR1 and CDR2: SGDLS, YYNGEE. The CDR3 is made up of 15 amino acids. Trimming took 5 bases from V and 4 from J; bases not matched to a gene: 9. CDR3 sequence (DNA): TGTGCCAGCAGAGCGGGGCTAGCGGATTACAATGAGCAGTTCTTC. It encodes CASRAGLADYNEQFF.

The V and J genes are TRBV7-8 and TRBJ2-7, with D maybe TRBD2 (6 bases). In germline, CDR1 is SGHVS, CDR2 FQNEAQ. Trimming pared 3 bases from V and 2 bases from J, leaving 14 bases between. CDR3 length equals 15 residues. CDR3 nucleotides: TGTGCCAGCAGCTTGGAGTGGAGGGGTGCCTACGAGCAGTACTTC. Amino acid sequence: CASSLEWRGAYEQYF.

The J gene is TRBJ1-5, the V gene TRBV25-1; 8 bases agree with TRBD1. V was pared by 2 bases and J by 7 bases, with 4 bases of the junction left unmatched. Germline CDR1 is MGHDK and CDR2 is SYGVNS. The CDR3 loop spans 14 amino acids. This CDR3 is CASSEPGGDQPQHF. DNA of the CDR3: TGTGCCAGCAGTGAACCAGGGGGCGACCAGCCCCAGCATTTT.

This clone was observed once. CDR3: CASRIDMNTEAFF. The CDR3 DNA is TGTGCCAGCAGAATAGACATGAACACTGAAGCTTTCTTT. This rearrangement joins TRBV28 to TRBJ1-1; no clear D. The CDR3 is 13 residues long. Germline CDR1 reads MDHEN; CDR2 reads SYDVKM. V was cut by 6 bases and J by 0 bases, with 8 bases left in between.

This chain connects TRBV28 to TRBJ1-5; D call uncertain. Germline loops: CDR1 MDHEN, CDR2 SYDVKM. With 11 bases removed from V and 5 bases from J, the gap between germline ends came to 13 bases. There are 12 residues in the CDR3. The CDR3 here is CAASAGYQPQHF. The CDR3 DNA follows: TGTGCCGCGTCGGCTGGGTATCAGCCCCAGCATTTT.

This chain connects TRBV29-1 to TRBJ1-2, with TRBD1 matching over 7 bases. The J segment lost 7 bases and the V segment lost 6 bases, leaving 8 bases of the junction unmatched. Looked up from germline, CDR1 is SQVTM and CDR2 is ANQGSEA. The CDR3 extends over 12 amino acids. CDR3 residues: CSVVGQRPGYTF. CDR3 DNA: TGCAGCGTCGTGGGACAGCGGCCTGGCTACACCTTC.

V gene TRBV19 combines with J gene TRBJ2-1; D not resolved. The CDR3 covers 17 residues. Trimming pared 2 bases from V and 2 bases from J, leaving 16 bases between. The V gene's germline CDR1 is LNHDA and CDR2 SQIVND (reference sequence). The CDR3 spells CASSISGLYEAYNEQFF. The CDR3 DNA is TGTGCCAGTAGTATAAGTGGGCTGTATGAGGCCTACAATGAGCAGTTCTTC.

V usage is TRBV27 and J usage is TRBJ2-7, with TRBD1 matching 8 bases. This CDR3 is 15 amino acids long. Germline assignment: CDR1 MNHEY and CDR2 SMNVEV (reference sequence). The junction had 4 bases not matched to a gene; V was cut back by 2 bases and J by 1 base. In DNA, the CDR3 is TGTGCCAGCAGTTTAGGATACAGGGGGTCCTACGAGCAGTACTTC. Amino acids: CASSLGYRGSYEQYF.

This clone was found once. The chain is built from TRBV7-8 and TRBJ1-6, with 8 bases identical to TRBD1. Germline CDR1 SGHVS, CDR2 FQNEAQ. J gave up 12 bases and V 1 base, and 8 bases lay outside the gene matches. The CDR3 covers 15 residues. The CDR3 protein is CASSLDGQGQGPLHF. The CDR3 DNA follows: TGTGCCAGCAGCTTAGATGGACAGGGCCAGGGACCCCTCCACTTT.

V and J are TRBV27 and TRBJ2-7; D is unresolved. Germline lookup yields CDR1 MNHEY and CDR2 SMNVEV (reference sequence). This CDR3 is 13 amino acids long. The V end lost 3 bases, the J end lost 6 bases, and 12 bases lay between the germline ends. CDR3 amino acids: CASSFLASGEQYF. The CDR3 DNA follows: TGTGCCAGCAGTTTCCTCGCTTCGGGCGAGCAGTACTTC.

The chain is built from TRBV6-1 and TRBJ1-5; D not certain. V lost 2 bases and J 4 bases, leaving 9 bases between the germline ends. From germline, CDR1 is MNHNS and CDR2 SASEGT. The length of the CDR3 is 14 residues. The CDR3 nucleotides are TGTGCCAGCAGTGAAATCACGGGGAATCAGCCCCAGCATTTT. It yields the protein CASSEITGNQPQHF.

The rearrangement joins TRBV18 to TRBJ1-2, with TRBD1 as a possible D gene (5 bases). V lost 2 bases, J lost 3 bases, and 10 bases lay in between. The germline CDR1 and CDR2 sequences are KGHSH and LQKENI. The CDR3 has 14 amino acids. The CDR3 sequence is CASSPGALDYGYTF. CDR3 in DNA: TGTGCCAGCTCACCAGGGGCTCTGGACTATGGCTACACCTTC.

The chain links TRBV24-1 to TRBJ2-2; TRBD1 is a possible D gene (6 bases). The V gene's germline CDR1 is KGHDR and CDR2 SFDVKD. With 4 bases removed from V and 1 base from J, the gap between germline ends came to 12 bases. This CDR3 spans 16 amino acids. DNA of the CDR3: TGTGCCACCAGTGACCCACAGGGAGAGAACACCGGGGAGCTGTTTTTT. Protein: CATSDPQGENTGELFF.

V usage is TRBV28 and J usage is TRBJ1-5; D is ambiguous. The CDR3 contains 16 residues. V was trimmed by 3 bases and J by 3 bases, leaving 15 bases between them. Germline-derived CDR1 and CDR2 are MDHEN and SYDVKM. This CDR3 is CASSFGQVSPNQPQHF. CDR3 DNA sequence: TGTGCCAGCAGTTTCGGGCAGGTGTCCCCCAATCAGCCCCAGCATTTT.

CDR3 protein: CASTPDKIATNEKLFF. DNA for the CDR3: TGTGCCAGTACCCCGGACAAAATTGCAACTAATGAAAAACTGTTTTTT. This chain uses TRBV19 with TRBJ1-4; possibly TRBD1 for D (5 bases). There are 16 residues in the CDR3. Germline assignment: CDR1 LNHDA and CDR2 SQIVND (reference sequence). The V gene lost 7 bases and the J gene lost 0 bases, with 15 bases spanning the gap.

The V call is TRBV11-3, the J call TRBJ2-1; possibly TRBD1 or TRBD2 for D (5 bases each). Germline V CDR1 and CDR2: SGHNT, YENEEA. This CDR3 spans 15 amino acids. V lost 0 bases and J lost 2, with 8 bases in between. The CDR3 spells CASSLEGDPYNEQFF. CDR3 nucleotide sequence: TGTGCCAGCAGCTTAGAGGGGGACCCCTACAATGAGCAGTTCTTC.

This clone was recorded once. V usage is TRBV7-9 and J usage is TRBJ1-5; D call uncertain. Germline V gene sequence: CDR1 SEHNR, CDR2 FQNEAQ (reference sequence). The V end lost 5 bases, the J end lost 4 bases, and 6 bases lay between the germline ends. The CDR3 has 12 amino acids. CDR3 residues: CASSVPNQPQHF. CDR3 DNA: TGTGCCAGCAGCGTCCCAAATCAGCCCCAGCATTTT.

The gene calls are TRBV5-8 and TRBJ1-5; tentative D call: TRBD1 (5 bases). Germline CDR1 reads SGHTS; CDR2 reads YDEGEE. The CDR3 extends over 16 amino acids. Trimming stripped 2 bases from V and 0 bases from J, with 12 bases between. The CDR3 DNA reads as TGTGCCAGCAGCTTTGGGACCAGGGTTAGCAATCAGCCCCAGCATTTT. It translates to CASSFGTRVSNQPQHF.